One T cell receptor beta chain is described in this entry. This sample stems from a study of blood T cell repertoires in COVID-19. As for the study in general: Samples taken during acute and convalescent COVID-19 were collected in the United States, Italy and Spain.

The germline CDR1 and CDR2 sequences are SGHDT and YYEEEE. This CDR3 contains 16 residues. V gave up 0 bases and J gave up 2 bases, with 14 bases separating them. Assay: immunoSEQ multiplex PCR; the TCRdb copy retains only in-frame clones and omits some. The table includes 170,000 or so clones, around 86% detected once. The chain combines TRBV5-6 with TRBJ1-2, with D possibly TRBD1 on 6 matching bases. This TCR was recovered from a man aged 40-50 years with active or convalescent COVID-19. Specimen: peripheral blood. CDR3: CASSLGTGFGNYGYTF. The CDR3 DNA sequence: TGTGCCAGCAGCTTGGGTACAGGGTTTGGAAACTATGGCTACACCTTC.